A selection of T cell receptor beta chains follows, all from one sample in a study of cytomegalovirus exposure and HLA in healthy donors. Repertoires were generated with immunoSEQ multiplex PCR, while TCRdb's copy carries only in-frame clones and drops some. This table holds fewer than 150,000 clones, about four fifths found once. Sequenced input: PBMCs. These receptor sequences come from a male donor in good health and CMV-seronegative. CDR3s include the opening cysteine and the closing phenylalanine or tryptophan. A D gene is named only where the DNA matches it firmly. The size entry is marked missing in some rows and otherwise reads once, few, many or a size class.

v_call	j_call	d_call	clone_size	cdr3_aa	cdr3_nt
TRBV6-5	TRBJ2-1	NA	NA	CASQGFYNEQFF	TGTGCCAGCCAGGGGTTTTACAATGAGCAGTTCTTC
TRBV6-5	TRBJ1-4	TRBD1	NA	CASRGTGYEKLFF	TGTGCCAGCAGGGGGACAGGGTATGAAAAACTGTTTTTT
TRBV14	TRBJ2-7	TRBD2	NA	CASSLGLAAFYEQYF	TGTGCCAGCAGCCTGGGACTAGCGGCCTTCTACGAGCAGTACTTC
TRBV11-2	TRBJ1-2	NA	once	CASSAVGIGTF	NA
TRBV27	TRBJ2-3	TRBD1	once	CASSLGQGARTQYF	TGTGCCAGCAGTCTGGGACAGGGGGCGAGGACGCAGTATTTT
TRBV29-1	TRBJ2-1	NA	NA	CSVEDWQYNEQFF	TGCAGCGTTGAAGATTGGCAGTACAATGAGCAGTTCTTC
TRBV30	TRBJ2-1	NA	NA	CAWRAGQSKFF	TGTGCCTGGAGAGCAGGACAGAGCAAGTTCTTC
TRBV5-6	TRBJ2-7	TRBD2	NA	CASSPSPAGGYEQYF	TGTGCCAGCAGCCCCTCCCCGGCGGGAGGTTACGAGCAGTACTTC
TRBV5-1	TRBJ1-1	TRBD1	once	CASSLATGGNTEAFF	TGCGCCAGCAGCTTGGCCACAGGGGGGAACACTGAAGCTTTCTTT
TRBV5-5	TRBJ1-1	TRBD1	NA	CASSRQGTVNTEAFF	TGTGCCAGCAGCCGACAGGGGACAGTGAACACTGAAGCTTTCTTT
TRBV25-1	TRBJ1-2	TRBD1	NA	CASSVDREDYGYTF	TGTGCCAGCAGTGTGGACAGGGAGGACTATGGCTACACCTTC
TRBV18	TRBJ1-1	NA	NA	CASSVGLTRDTEAFF	TGTGCCAGCTCGGTGGGTCTTACCCGGGACACTGAAGCTTTCTTT
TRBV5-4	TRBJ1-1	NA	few	CASSLVATAFNTEAFF	TGTGCCAGCAGCCTAGTAGCCACGGCGTTCAACACTGAAGCTTTCTTT
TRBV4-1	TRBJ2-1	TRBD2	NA	CASSQVDLGLAGGNEQFF	TGCGCCAGCAGCCAAGTCGATTTGGGACTAGCGGGAGGCAATGAGCAGTTCTTC
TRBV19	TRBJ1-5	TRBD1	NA	CASRFGDSSNQPQHF	TGTGCCAGTAGATTTGGGGACAGCAGCAATCAGCCCCAGCATTTT
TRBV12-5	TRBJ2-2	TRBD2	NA	CASGLRTSGGPGNTGELFF	TGTGCTAGTGGTCTAAGGACTAGCGGGGGGCCCGGGAACACCGGGGAGCTGTTTTTT
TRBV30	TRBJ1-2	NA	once	CAWKGQGTNYGYTF	TGTGCCTGGAAGGGGCAGGGAACTAACTATGGCTACACCTTC
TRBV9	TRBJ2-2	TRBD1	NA	CASNRQGSTGELFF	TGTGCCAGCAATCGACAGGGATCCACCGGGGAGCTGTTTTTT
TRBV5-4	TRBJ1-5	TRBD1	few	CASSFDRDQPQHF	TGTGCCAGCAGCTTTGACAGGGATCAGCCCCAGCATTTT
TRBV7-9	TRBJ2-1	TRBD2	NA	CASSSTSGGDNEQFF	TGTGCCAGCAGCTCCACTAGCGGGGGGGACAATGAGCAGTTCTTC
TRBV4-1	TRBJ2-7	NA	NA	CASSQEGQGAYEQYF	TGCGCCAGCAGCCAAGAGGGGCAGGGCGCCTACGAGCAGTACTTC
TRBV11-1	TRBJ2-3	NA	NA	CASSYLAAGPSTDTQYF	TGTGCCAGCAGCTACCTGGCGGCGGGACCTAGCACAGATACGCAGTATTTT
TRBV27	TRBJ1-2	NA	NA	CASRWTANYGYTF	TGTGCCAGCAGATGGACAGCTAACTATGGCTACACCTTC
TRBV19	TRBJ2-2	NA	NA	CASSIDPQNTGELFF	TGTGCCAGTAGTATCGATCCACAGAACACCGGGGAGCTGTTTTTT
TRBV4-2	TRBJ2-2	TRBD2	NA	CASSQGLAGRTGELFF	TGTGCCAGCAGCCAGGGACTAGCGGGACGCACCGGGGAGCTGTTTTTT
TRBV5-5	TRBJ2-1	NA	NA	CASSSGLTEQFF	TGTGCCAGCAGCTCGGGACTCACTGAGCAGTTCTTC
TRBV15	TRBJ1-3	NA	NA	CATSRAGGLGGNTIYF	TGTGCCACCAGCAGAGCCGGGGGGCTGGGAGGAAACACCATATATTTT
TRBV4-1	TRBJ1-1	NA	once	CASSRGEGVNTEAFF	TGCGCCAGCAGCCGGGGGGAGGGGGTGAACACTGAAGCTTTCTTT
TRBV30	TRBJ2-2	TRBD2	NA	CAWAGTRVAGELFF	TGTGCCTGGGCCGGGACTAGGGTCGCCGGGGAGCTGTTTTTT
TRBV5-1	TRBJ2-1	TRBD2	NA	CASSLDRLARDNEQFF	TGCGCCAGCAGCCTGGATCGACTAGCGAGAGACAATGAGCAGTTCTTC
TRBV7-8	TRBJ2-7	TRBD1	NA	CASSSRQGTYEQYF	TGTGCCAGCAGCTCCCGACAGGGTACCTACGAGCAGTACTTC
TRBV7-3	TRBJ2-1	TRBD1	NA	CASSFQTGGLYNEQFF	TGTGCCAGCAGCTTTCAAACAGGGGGGCTCTACAATGAGCAGTTCTTC
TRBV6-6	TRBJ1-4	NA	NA	CASSKQGFNEKLFF	TGTGCCAGCAGTAAACAGGGTTTTAATGAAAAACTGTTTTTT
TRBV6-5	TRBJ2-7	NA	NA	CASSSRGEQYF	TGTGCCAGCAGTTCCAGGGGCGAGCAGTACTTC
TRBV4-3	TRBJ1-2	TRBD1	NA	CASSQAQTGGTYGYTF	TGCGCCAGCAGCCAGGCTCAGACAGGGGGCACCTATGGCTACACCTTC
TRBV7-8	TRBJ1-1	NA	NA	CASSQGAGMNTEAFF	TGTGCCAGCAGCCAAGGGGCGGGGATGAACACTGAAGCTTTCTTT
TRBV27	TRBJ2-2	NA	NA	CASSLRTGTGELFF	TGTGCCAGCAGTTTACGGACGGGGACCGGGGAGCTGTTTTTT
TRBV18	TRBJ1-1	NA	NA	CASPPLDRSEAFF	TGTGCCAGCCCACCACTCGACAGGTCTGAAGCTTTCTTT
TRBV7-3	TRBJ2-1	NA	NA	CASSLRTSGSYNEQFF	TGTGCCAGCAGCTTAAGGACCAGCGGCTCCTACAATGAGCAGTTCTTC
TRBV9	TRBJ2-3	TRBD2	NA	CASSVSGGVGISTDTQYF	TGTGCCAGCAGCGTTAGCGGGGGGGTTGGGATTAGCACAGATACGCAGTATTTT
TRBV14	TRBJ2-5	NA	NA	CASSQDRRFTGQETQYF	TGTGCCAGCAGCCAAGATCGGCGGTTTACGGGTCAGGAGACCCAGTACTTC
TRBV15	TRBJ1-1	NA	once	CATSRARQAGEAFF	TGTGCCACCAGCAGAGCAAGACAGGCTGGTGAAGCTTTCTTT
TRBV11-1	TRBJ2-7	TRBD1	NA	CASSLGTGAYEQYF	TGTGCCAGCAGCTTAGGGACAGGAGCCTACGAGCAGTACTTC
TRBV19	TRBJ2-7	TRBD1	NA	CASSTTGQLLYEQYF	TGTGCCAGTAGTACCACGGGACAGCTACTCTACGAGCAGTACTTC
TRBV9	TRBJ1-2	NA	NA	CASSVGIPDERARSYGYTF	TGTGCCAGCAGCGTAGGTATCCCAGACGAGAGGGCTCGGAGCTATGGCTACACCTTC
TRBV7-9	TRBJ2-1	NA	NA	CASPLYGGGLPNEQFF	TGTGCCAGCCCACTCTATGGGGGGGGCCTGCCGAATGAGCAGTTCTTC
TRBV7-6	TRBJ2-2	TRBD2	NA	CASSSRTILAGALKITGELFF	TGTGCCAGCAGCTCCCGAACGATACTAGCGGGAGCGCTCAAAATCACCGGGGAGCTGTTTTTT
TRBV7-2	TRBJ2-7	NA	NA	CASNSGFHILSYEQYF	TGTGCCAGCAACTCAGGTTTTCATATCTTATCCTACGAGCAGTACTTC
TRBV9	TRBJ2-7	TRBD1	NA	CASSEAPGQIYEQYF	TGTGCCAGCAGTGAAGCCCCGGGACAGATCTACGAGCAGTACTTC
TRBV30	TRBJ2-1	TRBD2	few	CAWSVGSGRWTEQFF	TGTGCCTGGAGTGTGGGCAGCGGGAGGTGGACAGAGCAGTTCTTC
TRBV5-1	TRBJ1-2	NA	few	CASSLEYGSNYGYTF	TGCGCCAGCAGCTTGGAATACGGTTCAAACTATGGCTACACCTTC
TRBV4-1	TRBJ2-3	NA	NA	CASSQGSGHSRDTQYF	TGCGCCAGCAGCCAAGGGTCAGGGCATTCCAGAGATACGCAGTATTTT
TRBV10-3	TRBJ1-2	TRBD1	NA	CAISESDLTGGLSYGYTF	TGTGCCATCAGTGAGTCGGATTTGACAGGGGGACTGAGCTATGGCTACACCTTC
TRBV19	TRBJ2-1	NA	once	CATSAGNEQFF	TGTGCCACCTCAGCGGGTAATGAGCAGTTCTTC
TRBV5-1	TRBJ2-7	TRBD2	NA	CASSPGGLAGEHEQYF	TGCGCCAGCAGCCCGGGGGGTCTAGCGGGGGAGCACGAGCAGTACTTC
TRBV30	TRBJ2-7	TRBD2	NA	CAWSAGLALSYEQYF	TGTGCCTGGAGTGCCGGACTAGCGCTGTCCTACGAGCAGTACTTC
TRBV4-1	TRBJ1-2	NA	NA	CASSQDQSKGGYGYTF	TGCGCCAGCAGCCAAGATCAGAGCAAAGGCGGATATGGCTACACCTTC
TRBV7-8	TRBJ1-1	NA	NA	CASSLRGQMDTEAFF	TGTGCCAGCAGCTTACGAGGACAGATGGACACTGAAGCTTTCTTT
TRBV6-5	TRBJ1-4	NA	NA	CASSYVARKINEKLFF	TGTGCCAGCAGTTACGTGGCGAGGAAAATCAATGAAAAACTGTTTTTT